This is a list of T cell receptor beta chains from one sample in a study of control samples from healthy donors and cancer patients. The assay was immunoSEQ multiplex PCR, and TCRdb's table has in-frame clones only and misses some. In the table there are some 120,000 clones, 80% to 95% of which are singletons. Material: blood. The receptor source for this set is a young man in good health. The CDR3 runs from the conserved cysteine through the conserved F or W. Each record gives: J gene, V gene, D gene, clone size, CDR3 protein, CDR3 DNA. The D gene is left open where the match is weak. Size values are once, few and many counts, or a class for expanded clones, and some rows have none.

TRBJ2-3,TRBV7-9,.,.,CASSHPDADTQYF,TGTGCCAGCAGCCACCCCGACGCAGATACGCAGTATTTT
TRBJ2-1,TRBV2,.,.,CASSVGGSYNEQFF,TGTGCCAGCAGTGTGGGGGGATCCTACAATGAGCAGTTCTTC
TRBJ2-7,TRBV7-6,TRBD1,.,CASSPPDRGRTYEQYF,TGTGCCAGCAGCCCTCCGGACAGGGGGCGAACCTACGAGCAGTACTTC
TRBJ1-2,TRBV6-5,.,once,CASSQPGTYYGYTF,TGTGCCAGCAGTCAGCCCGGGACATACTATGGCTACACCTTC
TRBJ1-3,TRBV2,TRBD1,.,CAIRGMGQGAGNTIYF,TGTGCCATCCGGGGGATGGGGCAGGGGGCTGGAAACACCATATATTTT
TRBJ2-7,TRBV7-6,.,.,CASSLAPGGLYEQYF,TGTGCCAGCAGCTTAGCACCGGGGGGCTTATACGAGCAGTACTTC
TRBJ1-1,TRBV20-1,.,.,CSASFRNTEAFF,TGCAGTGCTAGTTTTCGGAACACTGAAGCTTTCTTT
TRBJ1-4,TRBV19,.,.,CASSIVYGRDEKLFF,TGTGCCAGTAGTATAGTCTATGGCAGGGATGAAAAACTGTTTTTT
TRBJ2-1,TRBV9,TRBD2,.,CASSVRGSSYNEQFF,TGTGCCAGCAGCGTACGCGGGAGCTCCTACAATGAGCAGTTCTTC
TRBJ2-1,TRBV7-7,.,.,CASSLVVGQNSYNEQFF,TGTGCTAGCAGCTTAGTAGTCGGGCAAAACTCCTACAATGAGCAGTTCTTC
TRBJ2-1,TRBV29-1,TRBD2,.,CSVASGSVDEQFF,TGCAGCGTTGCTAGCGGGAGTGTGGATGAGCAGTTCTTC
TRBJ2-3,TRBV29-1,TRBD2,.,CSVEEWGLAATDTQYF,TGCAGCGTTGAGGAGTGGGGACTAGCGGCCACAGATACGCAGTATTTT
TRBJ2-3,TRBV24-1,.,.,CATSDPGTFSTDTQYF,TGTGCCACCAGTGACCCAGGGACTTTTAGCACAGATACGCAGTATTTT
TRBJ2-5,TRBV4-3,TRBD2,once,CASSPGGILAAETQYF,TGCGCCAGCAGCCCCGGGGGCATACTAGCGGCGGAGACCCAGTACTTC
TRBJ1-2,TRBV7-9,TRBD1,.,CASSRDRESGYTF,TGTGCCAGCAGCCGGGACAGGGAGTCTGGCTACACCTTC
TRBJ1-4,TRBV5-1,TRBD1,.,CASSYNRQGESEKLFF,TGCGCCAGCAGCTACAACCGACAGGGGGAGAGTGAAAAACTGTTTTTT
TRBJ1-1,TRBV9,TRBD1,.,CASSVGTGRDTEAFF,TGTGCCAGCAGCGTAGGGACAGGCCGTGACACTGAAGCTTTCTTT
TRBJ1-1,TRBV18,.,.,CASSPPKGETTEAFF,TGTGCCAGCTCACCACCCAAGGGGGAAACGACTGAAGCTTTCTTT
TRBJ2-3,TRBV2,.,.,CASRGGDGTDTQYF,TGTGCCAGCAGGGGAGGAGACGGAACAGATACGCAGTATTTT
TRBJ2-6,TRBV2,.,once,CASRGKKDQLSSGANVLTF,TGTGCCAGCAGAGGGAAGAAGGACCAACTAAGCTCTGGGGCCAACGTCCTGACTTTC
TRBJ1-1,TRBV2,.,.,CASSPQVDTEAFF,TGTGCCAGCAGTCCGCAGGTGGACACTGAAGCTTTCTTT
TRBJ1-2,TRBV5-4,.,.,CASTLGHRERATF,TGTGCCAGCACCCTGGGGCATAGGGAACGTGCCACCTTC
TRBJ1-4,TRBV2,.,.,CASSEALRGQGEKLFF,TGTGCCAGCAGTGAAGCGCTTCGGGGGCAGGGTGAAAAACTGTTTTTT
TRBJ1-5,TRBV19,.,.,CASSTTAYSNQPQHF,TGTGCCAGTAGTACGACGGCATATAGCAATCAGCCCCAGCATTTT